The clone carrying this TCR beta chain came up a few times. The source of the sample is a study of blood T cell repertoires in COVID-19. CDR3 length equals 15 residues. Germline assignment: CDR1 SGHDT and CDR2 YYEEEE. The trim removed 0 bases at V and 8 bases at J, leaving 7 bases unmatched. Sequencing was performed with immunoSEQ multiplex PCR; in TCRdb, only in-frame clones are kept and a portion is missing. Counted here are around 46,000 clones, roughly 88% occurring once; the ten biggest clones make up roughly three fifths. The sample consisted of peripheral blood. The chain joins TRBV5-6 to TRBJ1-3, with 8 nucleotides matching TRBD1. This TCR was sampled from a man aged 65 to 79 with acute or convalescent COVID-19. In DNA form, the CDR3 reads TGTGCCAGCAGCTTGGTGCCAGGGGGCGGGTACACCATATATTTT. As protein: CASSLVPGGGYTIYF.